Below are 15 T cell receptor beta chains sequenced from a single sample in a study of shared clonotypes between healthy human individuals. Naive CD8 populations comprised CD45RO-negative cells positively selected for CCR7, excluding terminally differentiated effector memory CD45RA+ cells. Data came from immunoSEQ multiplex PCR; TCRdb stores just in-frame clones and leaves some out. This sample yields about 2,200,000 clones, of which roughly 91% are seen a single time; 1.5% to 2% belongs to the top ten. The sample was naive CD8+ T cells from PBMCs. These receptors came from a man aged 18 to 29 in good health. Some clones in this sample may be carry-over from other donors' samples.

This clone is a singleton in its sample. This chain uses TRBV4-1 with TRBJ2-3, with D unresolved. Trimming shortened V by 8 bases and J by 4 bases, and 7 bases separated the two germline ends. Germline V gene data show CDR1 as MGHRA and CDR2 as YSYEKL. The CDR3 totals 11 residues. The CDR3 DNA follows: TGCGCCAGCGAAAATTCAGATACGCAGTATTTT. Its translation is CASENSDTQYF.

This chain connects TRBV4-1 to TRBJ1-1; D is perhaps TRBD1 (6 bases). In germline, CDR1 is MGHRA, CDR2 YSYEKL. This CDR3 has 13 amino acids. V lost 5 bases to trimming and J lost 4 bases, with 11 bases between them. The CDR3 region has the DNA TGCGCCAGCAGCGAGCGACAGGCCACTGAAGCTTTCTTT. Translated, it gives CASSERQATEAFF.

The chain recombines TRBV28 with TRBJ1-1; 7 bases map to TRBD1. Per germline, CDR1 MDHEN and CDR2 SYDVKM. The ends lost 7 bases at V and 0 bases at J; junction bases unmatched: 5. The CDR3 loop spans 14 amino acids. In DNA form, the CDR3 reads TGTGCCAGCACTGAGACAGGGATGAACACTGAAGCTTTCTTT. Translating gives CASTETGMNTEAFF.

The genes are TRBV18 and TRBJ2-7; 7 bases line up with TRBD1. This CDR3 is built from 15 residues. In germline, CDR1 is KGHSH, CDR2 LQKENI. The trim removed 2 bases at V and 3 bases at J, leaving 7 bases unmatched. CDR3 nucleotide sequence: TGTGCCAGCTCACCAAAAGGGGGCTCAGTCTACGAGCAGTACTTC. Amino acid sequence: CASSPKGGSVYEQYF.

This rearrangement joins TRBV5-6 to TRBJ2-3; 10 bases are shared with TRBD1. The J segment lost 0 bases and the V segment lost 4 bases, leaving 5 bases of the junction unmatched. CDR1 and CDR2 (germline): SGHDT, YYEEEE. There are 16 residues in the CDR3. CDR3 in amino acids: CASSIGTGVSTDTQYF. The DNA for the CDR3 is TGTGCCAGCAGCATTGGGACAGGGGTTAGCACAGATACGCAGTATTTT.

J is TRBJ2-7 and V is TRBV19; 8 bases are a match to TRBD2. Trimming removed 2 bases from V and 3 bases from J; junction bases left unmatched: 12. Germline V gene sequence: CDR1 LNHDA, CDR2 SQIVND (reference sequence). The CDR3 covers 17 residues. CDR3 nucleotide sequence: TGTGCCAGTAGTATATCATCCGGGGGGGGCCATGGCTACGAGCAGTACTTC. Amino acids: CASSISSGGGHGYEQYF.

The chain uses TRBV11-2 and TRBJ2-1; tentative D call: TRBD2 (6 bases). CDR1 SGHAT and CDR2 FQNNGV come from the germline V gene. V gave up 5 bases and J gave up 0 bases, with 14 bases separating them. The CDR3 consists of 16 residues. Here the CDR3 reads CASSRYLASSYNEQFF. The CDR3 DNA reads as TGTGCCAGCAGCCGATATCTAGCGAGCTCCTACAATGAGCAGTTCTTC.

The chain uses TRBV27 and TRBJ2-1, with TRBD1 matching 8 bases. This CDR3 has 15 residues. CDR1 and CDR2 from the germline V gene are MNHEY and SMNVEV (reference sequence). V dropped 5 bases and J dropped 2; count of bases not matched to a gene: 5. CDR3 amino acids: CASSLQGEPYNEQFF. DNA for the CDR3: TGTGCCAGCAGTCTACAGGGGGAGCCCTACAATGAGCAGTTCTTC.

The CDR3 loop is CASSLRLAGGPTDTQYF. The CDR3 region has the DNA TGTGCCAGCAGCCTCCGACTAGCGGGAGGGCCAACAGATACGCAGTATTTT. This rearrangement joins TRBV4-2 to TRBJ2-3; 14 bases are a match to TRBD2. V was clipped by 4 bases and J by 3 bases; unmatched bases: 6. This CDR3 comprises 17 residues. Germline V gene lookup returns CDR1 LGHNA and CDR2 YNFKEQ.

The J gene is TRBJ2-1, the V gene TRBV25-1; TRBD1 agrees at 12 bases. V was pared by 6 bases and J by 2 bases, with 11 bases of the junction left unmatched. Looked up from germline, CDR1 is MGHDK and CDR2 is SYGVNS. The CDR3 runs 18 residues. CDR3 in DNA: TGTGCCAGCAGGGGCGGGACAGGGGGCCCTATGACCTACAATGAGCAGTTCTTC. It yields the protein CASRGGTGGPMTYNEQFF. Supplemented by reference TRBV25-1 and TRBJ2-1, the full variable domain reads EADIYQTPRYLVIGTGKKITLECSQTMGHDKMYWYQQDPGMELHLIHYSYGVNSTEKGDLSSESTVSRIRTEHFPLTLESARPSHTSQYLCASRGGTGGPMTYNEQFFGPGTRLTVL.

J is TRBJ2-7 and V is TRBV4-3; TRBD1 matches at 8 bases. This CDR3 has 16 residues. V lost 0 bases to trimming and J lost 0 bases; unmatched junction nucleotides: 4. CDR1 is LGHNA, CDR2 YSLEER, per germline. The CDR3 sequence: CASSQDWDRSSYEQYF. The DNA for the CDR3 is TGCGCCAGCAGCCAAGATTGGGACAGGAGCTCCTACGAGCAGTACTTC.

A remark on this clone: This specimen includes other DNA sequences encoding the same CDR3. The chain couples TRBV5-6 to TRBJ2-7; D not resolved. This CDR3 region has 13 residues. The V end was cut by 4 bases, the J end by 0 bases, with 8 bases between. The germline V gene has CDR1 SGHDT and CDR2 YYEEEE. DNA of the CDR3: TGTGCCAGCAGCCTCGGCAGCTCCTACGAGCAGTACTTC. This gives the protein CASSLGSSYEQYF.

About this clone: Other nucleotide sequences from this sample produce the same CDR3. The chain recombines TRBV5-1 with TRBJ1-1, with D possibly TRBD1 on 5 matching bases. The germline gives CDR1 SGHRS, CDR2 YFSETQ. This CDR3 is built from 14 residues. The V gene lost 0 bases and the J gene lost 1 base, with 7 bases spanning the gap. The CDR3 region has the DNA TGCGCCAGCAGCTTGGACAGGCCGAACACTGAAGCTTTCTTT. Translation: CASSLDRPNTEAFF.

This rearrangement joins TRBV5-4 to TRBJ1-2; 11 nucleotides line up with TRBD1. J gave up 8 bases and V 3 bases, and 6 bases lay outside the gene matches. The CDR3 loop spans 14 amino acids. CDR1 SGHNT and CDR2 YYREEE come from the germline V gene (reference sequence). CDR3 DNA sequence: TGTGCCAGCAGCTGGACAGGGGGCTATGGCGGCTACACCTTC. Its protein product is CASSWTGGYGGYTF.

This chain joins TRBV29-1 and TRBJ1-2, with 8 nucleotides matching TRBD1. The junction had 8 bases not matched to a gene; V was cut back by 0 bases and J by 8 bases. CDR3 length: 14 residues. Germline CDR1 reads SQVTM; CDR2 reads ANQGSEA. CDR3 amino acids: CSVEEEAAGGGYTF. CDR3 coding DNA: TGCAGCGTTGAAGAGGAGGCGGCAGGGGGCGGCTACACCTTC.